These 12 T cell receptor beta chains came from one sample sequenced in a study of T cell repertoires in cytomegalovirus infection. Their cognate antigens are unknown. MiXCR, applied by TCRdb to the reads, yields one record per CDR3 protein. The sample carries just over 450,000 distinct CDR3 sequences, approximately 40% recorded once. This material consisted of cultured PBMCs, taken from culture after CMV antigen stimulation. The receptors were sampled from a human donor in good health (CMV status not recorded). Some clones in this sample may be carry-over from other donors' samples.

The gene calls are TRBV7-2 and TRBJ2-1; 14 bases match TRBD2. In germline, CDR1 is SGHTA, CDR2 FQGNSA. Trimming took 3 bases from V and 2 from J; bases not matched to a gene: 3. This CDR3 is 17 amino acids long. The CDR3 nucleotides are TGTGCCAGCAGCTTCGGACTAGCGGGAGGTCCCTACAATGAGCAGTTCTTC. It specifies CASSFGLAGGPYNEQFF.

As to this clonotype: One end of the junction varies from germline; a read error may be responsible. This chain connects TRBV6-1 to TRBJ2-1; TRBD2 matches 8 bases. The V gene's germline CDR1 is MNHNS and CDR2 SASEGT. The CDR3 loop spans 13 amino acids. In DNA, the CDR3 is TGTGTCAGCAGAGGACTAGCTGGGGATGAGCAGTTCTTC. Its protein product is CVSRGLAGDEQFF.

V and J are TRBV6-1 and TRBJ2-7; D is ambiguous. This CDR3 region has 14 residues. Germline V lookup: CDR1 MNHNS, CDR2 SASEGT. The V end was cut by 6 bases, the J end by 3 bases, with 15 bases between. DNA for the CDR3: TGTGCCAGCAGCTGGGGAACCCCCCTCTACGAGCAGTACTTC. This translates into CASSWGTPLYEQYF.

This clonotype appeared a few times. This sequence joins TRBV7-6 and TRBJ2-4; D possibly matches TRBD1 or TRBD2 (5 bases each). The CDR3 consists of 14 residues. The germline gives CDR1 SGHVS, CDR2 FNYEAQ. The V and J ends lost 4 bases and 8 bases respectively, with 15 bases between them. DNA of the CDR3: TGTGCCAGCAGCTCCCCAGAGGGGTGGGACATTCAGTACTTC. This translates into CASSSPEGWDIQYF. Full variable domain (missing parts from reference TRBV7-6 and TRBJ2-4): GAGVSQSPRYKVTKRGQDVALRCDPISGHVSLYWYRQALGQGPEFLTYFNYEAQQDKSGLPNDRFSAERPEGSISTLTIQRTEQRDSAMYRCASSSPEGWDIQYFGAGTRLSVL.

This clonotype was detected a few times. The genes are TRBV19 and TRBJ2-3, with D possibly matching TRBD1 (6 bases). V gave up 6 bases and J gave up 4 bases, with 14 bases separating them. The germline gives CDR1 LNHDA, CDR2 SQIVND (reference sequence). The CDR3 covers 14 residues. CDR3 amino acids: CASSPGQFADTQYF. In nucleotides, the CDR3 is TGTGCCAGTAGCCCCGGACAGTTCGCAGATACGCAGTATTTT.

V is TRBV7-6 and J is TRBJ2-7; 7 bases agree with TRBD2. Per germline, CDR1 SGHVS and CDR2 FNYEAQ. V shed 4 bases, J shed 4 bases, and the junction held 10 bases outside the gene matches. The CDR3 loop spans 15 amino acids. The CDR3 nucleotides read TGTGCCAGCAGCTCAGGACCTCCCGGGGGGTACGAGCAGTACTTC. Protein product: CASSSGPPGGYEQYF.

The chain joins TRBV10-2 to TRBJ2-5; TRBD2 matches at 10 bases. This CDR3 is built from 14 residues. With V trimmed by 7 bases and J by 7 bases, 9 bases remained unmatched. Germline V gives CDR1 WSHSY, CDR2 SAAADI. The CDR3 DNA is TGCGCCAGCACCCCGACTAGCGGGCGCGGGACCCAGTACTTC. This translates into CASTPTSGRGTQYF.

This clonotype was recorded a few times. The gene calls are TRBV6-1 and TRBJ1-5; 7 nucleotides align to TRBD1. The CDR3 extends over 17 amino acids. V trimming: 5 bases; J trimming: 2 bases; junction bases outside the gene matches: 12. Germline CDR1 MNHNS, CDR2 SASEGT. CDR3 amino acids: CASSSRGRGARNQPQHF. CDR3 in DNA: TGTGCCAGCAGTTCGAGGGGGCGCGGAGCGCGCAATCAGCCCCAGCATTTT.

The chain's CDR3 is CASSSSTYNEQFF. The CDR3 nucleotides read TGTGCCAGCAGCTCCTCGACTTACAATGAGCAGTTCTTC. The chain links TRBV7-2 to TRBJ2-1; D not resolved. V was shortened by 4 bases and J by 4 bases, with 8 bases between the two germline ends. Germline values: CDR1 SGHTA, CDR2 FQGNSA. The CDR3 spans 13 residues.

This clonotype turned up a few times. This chain links TRBV6-2 or TRBV6-3 with TRBJ2-7; D is tentatively TRBD1 or TRBD2 (5 bases each). The CDR3 covers 15 residues. From germline, CDR1 is MNHEY and CDR2 SVGEGT. V was shortened by 4 bases and J by 4 bases, with 17 bases between the two germline ends. In DNA, the CDR3 is TGTGCCAGCAGTTCTCGGGCCTACGAGGGGTACGAGCAGTACTTC. It is translated as CASSSRAYEGYEQYF.

This chain uses TRBV20-1 with TRBJ2-2; D gene unclear. Germline CDR1 DFQATT, CDR2 SNEGSKA (reference sequence). Trimming removed 5 bases from V and 4 bases from J, with 5 bases in between. The CDR3 runs to 11 residues. CDR3 bases: TGCAGTGCTGCCGTCACCGGGGAGCTGTTTTTT. Translating gives CSAAVTGELFF.

This clonotype was seen more than once but under ten times. The V gene is TRBV7-8, the J gene TRBJ2-1, with TRBD2 identical over 7 bases. This CDR3 has 13 amino acids. The germline V gene has CDR1 SGHVS and CDR2 FQNEAQ. The trim removed 1 base at V and 14 bases at J, leaving 8 bases unmatched. CDR3 DNA sequence: TGTGCCAGCAGCTTAGGGGGGGGAGGTATTGAGTTCTTC. Translation gives CASSLGGGGIEFF.